The 30 T cell receptor beta chains given below trace back to one sample, sequenced in a study of OX40 agonist ivuxolimab in advanced cancers. Clones were sequenced by immunoSEQ multiplex PCR, and TCRdb holds only the in-frame ones, with some missing. This table holds about 71,000 clones, approximately 78% found once. The material was CD4+ or CD8+ T cells sorted from blood, obtained in a trial of the OX40 agonist ivuxolimab. All receptors derive from an adult with an advanced solid tumor such as melanoma, head and neck, liver or kidney cancer.

The gene calls are TRBV11-2 and TRBJ2-7, with D hard to call. Germline CDR1 SGHAT, CDR2 FQNNGV. V was trimmed by 5 bases and J by 3 bases, leaving 17 bases between them. The CDR3 length is 15 residues. CDR3 nucleotide sequence: TGTGCCAGCAGCCGGAATCAGGCAGGCGTCTACGAGCAGTACTTC. Residues: CASSRNQAGVYEQYF. Full variable domain (missing parts from reference TRBV11-2 and TRBJ2-7): EAGVAQSPRYKIIEKRQSVAFWCNPISGHATLYWYQQILGQGPKLLIQFQNNGVVDDSQLPKDRFSAERLKGVDSTLKIQPAKLEDSAVYLCASSRNQAGVYEQYFGPGTRLTVT.

A single count supports this clone. The rearrangement uses TRBV6-5 and TRBJ1-2; possible D gene TRBD1, 5 bases. The CDR3 consists of 15 residues. The germline V gene has CDR1 MNHEY and CDR2 SVGAGI. Trimming shortened V by 0 bases and J by 2 bases, and 10 bases separated the two germline ends. CDR3 region: CASSYSMTENYGYTF. Here the CDR3 DNA reads TGTGCCAGCAGTTACTCGATGACAGAGAACTATGGCTACACCTTC.

On this clone: This specimen includes other DNA sequences encoding the same CDR3. J is TRBJ2-7 and V is TRBV15; D is unclear. CDR1 LNHNV and CDR2 YYDKDF come from the germline V gene (reference sequence). The CDR3 totals 14 residues. V lost 0 bases to trimming and J lost 0 bases, with 6 bases between them. The CDR3 region is CATSRDRDSYEQYF. In DNA, the CDR3 is TGTGCCACCAGCAGAGACCGCGACTCCTACGAGCAGTACTTC.

The chain links TRBV27 to TRBJ2-7; 8 bases map to TRBD1. Germline trimming cut 2 bases from V and 2 bases from J; bases unmatched to any gene: 11. CDR3 length: 17 amino acids. The germline CDR1 and CDR2 sequences are MNHEY and SMNVEV (reference sequence). CDR3 sequence: CASSLILGQGPTYEQYF. The DNA for the CDR3 is TGTGCCAGCAGTTTAATATTAGGACAGGGCCCGACCTACGAGCAGTACTTC.

The chain is built from TRBV28 and TRBJ1-5, with 9 bases identical to TRBD1. V dropped 3 bases and J dropped 4; count of bases not matched to a gene: 13. Germline V lookup: CDR1 MDHEN, CDR2 SYDVKM. This CDR3 has 18 residues. CDR3 DNA: TGTGCCAGCAGTTTCATGACAGGGGGAGCAAAATTTAATCAGCCCCAGCATTTT. Translated, it gives CASSFMTGGAKFNQPQHF. Based on the CDR3 plus reference TRBV28 and TRBJ1-5, the full variable domain is DVKVTQSSRYLVKRTGEKVFLECVQDMDHENMFWYRQDPGLGLRLIYFSYDVKMKEKGDIPEGYSVSREKKERFSLILESASTNQTSMYLCASSFMTGGAKFNQPQHFGDGTRLSIL.

CDR3 in DNA: TGTGCCAGCAGTTTAATATCGGGGGCGCATACTAATGAAAAACTGTTTTTT. The encoded protein is CASSLISGAHTNEKLFF. This chain links TRBV28 with TRBJ1-4; tentatively, D is TRBD1 (6 bases). Looked up from germline, CDR1 is MDHEN and CDR2 is SYDVKM. The CDR3 is 17 residues long. The germline V and J ends were trimmed by 2 bases and 2 bases, with 15 bases remaining between them.

The rearrangement links TRBV7-9 to TRBJ2-7, with 8 positions matching TRBD2. There are 16 residues in the CDR3. Germline trimming cut 5 bases from V and 1 base from J; bases unmatched to any gene: 10. Germline values: CDR1 SEHNR, CDR2 FQNEAQ (reference sequence). The CDR3 nucleotides read TGTGCCAGCAGCAAAGCTGTAGCGGGAAAGTCCTACGAGCAGTACTTC. It yields the protein CASSKAVAGKSYEQYF.

The J gene is TRBJ2-5, the V gene TRBV5-5; TRBD2 matches at 11 bases. The CDR3 is 15 amino acids. Germline CDR1 reads SGHKS; CDR2 reads YYEKEE (reference sequence). Trimming at V came to 5 bases and at J to 1 base, leaving 4 bases not matched to a gene. CDR3 sequence: CASRRGTSGQETQYF. In DNA, the CDR3 is TGTGCCAGCAGGCGCGGGACTAGCGGCCAAGAGACCCAGTACTTC. The variable domain in full, with the rest retrieved from reference TRBV5-5 and TRBJ2-5, is DAGVTQSPTHLIKTRGQQVTLRCSPISGHKSVSWYQQVLGQGPQFIFQYYEKEERGRGNFPDRFSARQFPNYSSELNVNALLLGDSALYLCASRRGTSGQETQYFGPGTRLLVL.

In regard to this clone: At the DNA level, this CDR3 is encoded by other sequences in the same sample as well. The gene calls are TRBV4-2 and TRBJ2-3, with TRBD2 matching over 7 bases. The CDR3 runs to 14 residues. Germline V lookup: CDR1 LGHNA, CDR2 YNFKEQ. V shed 1 base and J 5 bases; nucleotides not matched to a gene: 3. CDR3 in DNA: TGTGCCAGCAGCCAAGGTACGGGGGGAGATACGCAGTATTTT. Translating gives CASSQGTGGDTQYF.

V gene TRBV19 combines with J gene TRBJ1-1; 8 nucleotides align to TRBD1. The CDR3 is made up of 15 amino acids. In germline, CDR1 is LNHDA, CDR2 SQIVND (reference sequence). Trimming at V came to 4 bases and at J to 1 base, leaving 5 bases not matched to a gene. In DNA form, the CDR3 reads TGTGCCAGTAGTACCCCAGACAGGGGGAACACTGAAGCTTTCTTT. Residues: CASSTPDRGNTEAFF.

This chain uses TRBV18 with TRBJ1-5; D gene unclear. This CDR3 has 13 amino acids. The V end was cut by 2 bases, the J end by 5 bases, with 7 bases between. Germline CDR1 is KGHSH and CDR2 is LQKENI. Written as DNA, the CDR3 is TGTGCCAGCTCACCAAATACAGATCAGCCCCAGCATTTT. This encodes CASSPNTDQPQHF.

V is TRBV11-3 and J is TRBJ2-7; 9 positions agree with TRBD1. V dropped 1 base and J dropped 5; count of bases not matched to a gene: 6. Germline CDR1 SGHNT, CDR2 YENEEA. This CDR3 has 15 residues. The chain's CDR3 is CASSLVFGQGHEQYF. The DNA for the CDR3 is TGTGCCAGCAGCTTAGTATTTGGACAGGGGCACGAGCAGTACTTC. The full variable domain, in which reference TRBV11-3 and TRBJ2-7 provide the parts outside the CDR3, is EAGVVQSPRYKIIEKKQPVAFWCNPISGHNTLYWYLQNLGQGPELLIRYENEEAVDDSQLPKDRFSAERLKGVDSTLKIQPAELGDSAVYLCASSLVFGQGHEQYFGPGTRLTVT.

The V and J genes are TRBV5-1 and TRBJ2-5, with D unresolved. The CDR3 is made up of 15 amino acids. Germline CDR1 is SGHRS and CDR2 is YFSETQ. The germline V and J ends were trimmed by 4 bases and 1 base, with 14 bases remaining between them. DNA of the CDR3: TGCGCCAGCAGCGGCGGACGTCCCAGCCAAGAGACCCAGTACTTC. Amino acids: CASSGGRPSQETQYF.

This chain connects TRBV11-2 to TRBJ1-1, with a weak D call TRBD1 (6 bases). V was clipped by 4 bases and J by 4 bases, with 13 bases between them. CDR3 length: 14 residues. In germline, CDR1 is SGHAT, CDR2 FQNNGV. The CDR3 protein is CASSSFRGITEAFF. The CDR3 DNA is TGTGCCAGCAGCTCTTTCAGGGGTATCACTGAAGCTTTCTTT.

The V and J genes are TRBV5-4 and TRBJ2-6; no definite D call. This CDR3 contains 14 residues. CDR1 is SGHNT, CDR2 YYREEE, per germline (reference sequence). Trimming removed 4 bases from V and 1 base from J, with 6 bases in between. The CDR3 reads CASSLQSGANVLTF. The CDR3 DNA follows: TGTGCCAGCAGCCTCCAATCTGGGGCCAACGTCCTGACTTTC.

This clone has a single count. The rearrangement links TRBV5-1 to TRBJ1-1, with a tentative D call TRBD1 (5 bases). Looked up from germline, CDR1 is SGHRS and CDR2 is YFSETQ. The V end was cut by 1 base, the J end by 5 bases, with 21 bases between. The length of the CDR3 is 17 residues. The CDR3 loop reads CASSLHQGRVRVTEAFF. The CDR3, as DNA: TGCGCCAGCAGCTTGCACCAGGGCAGGGTGAGGGTAACTGAAGCTTTCTTT.

This clone was detected only once. The chain carries TRBV19 and TRBJ1-5; TRBD1 matches at 7 bases. CDR1 and CDR2 from the germline V gene are LNHDA and SQIVND (reference sequence). The trim removed 8 bases at V and 14 bases at J, leaving 15 bases unmatched. The CDR3 contains 13 residues. CDR3 sequence (DNA): TGTGCCAGTGGAATTACAGGGGCCGGAGGGGAGCATTTT. Translating it yields CASGITGAGGEHF.

This chain links TRBV10-3 with TRBJ1-5; tentative D call: TRBD1 (6 bases). Germline V gene sequence: CDR1 ENHRY, CDR2 SYGVKD. The CDR3 contains 16 residues. Trimming removed 2 bases at V and 0 bases at J, with 11 bases between. The DNA of the CDR3 is TGTGCCATCAGTGAGCAGGGGTCAAATAGCAATCAGCCCCAGCATTTT. This translates into CAISEQGSNSNQPQHF.

The rearrangement joins TRBV2 to TRBJ1-2; 7 bases line up with TRBD1. CDR1 is SNHLY, CDR2 FYNNEI, per germline. CDR3 length: 13 amino acids. Germline trimming cut 10 bases from V and 5 bases from J; bases unmatched to any gene: 10. Here the CDR3 DNA reads TGTGCCACCTCCCGGCAGGGGGTGTATGGCTACACCTTC. Encoded protein: CATSRQGVYGYTF.

The chain has TRBV5-1 and TRBJ1-4; 8 bases agree with TRBD1. The CDR3 is 15 amino acids. Losses at the gene ends were 2 bases for V and 3 bases for J; bases not matched to a gene: 3. Germline values: CDR1 SGHRS, CDR2 YFSETQ. Written as DNA, the CDR3 is TGCGCCAGCAGCTTCTCGACAGGGGCTAATGAAAAACTGTTTTTT. Its translation: CASSFSTGANEKLFF.

This clone was detected a few times. The chain has TRBV6-6 and TRBJ2-3; maybe TRBD2 (5 bases). Germline V gene lookup returns CDR1 MNHNY and CDR2 SVGAGI (reference sequence). The CDR3 runs to 16 residues. Trimming removed 0 bases at V and 0 bases at J, with 10 bases between. The CDR3 region has the DNA TGTGCCAGCAGTTACTCGAGCGGAGATAGCACAGATACGCAGTATTTT. Translating gives CASSYSSGDSTDTQYF.

The V gene is TRBV19, the J gene TRBJ2-1, with TRBD2 matching 9 bases. Germline lookup yields CDR1 LNHDA and CDR2 SQIVND (reference sequence). This CDR3 region has 16 residues. With 7 bases clipped from V and 7 bases from J, the junction kept 14 bases outside the gene matches. The CDR3 DNA is TGTGCCAGTACCCCCATGGGCGGGGGGGCCTTGAATGAGCAGTTCTTC. Its translation is CASTPMGGGALNEQFF.

The V call is TRBV2, the J call TRBJ2-7, with 9 bases matching TRBD1. Germline loops: CDR1 SNHLY, CDR2 FYNNEI. This CDR3 spans 12 amino acids. J lost 6 bases, V lost 7 bases, and 4 bases had no gene match. The CDR3 loop reads CASTRDRVEQYF. CDR3 in DNA: TGTGCCAGCACCCGGGACAGGGTCGAGCAGTACTTC. The whole variable domain, filled in from reference TRBV2 and TRBJ2-7, reads EPEVTQTPSHQVTQMGQEVILRCVPISNHLYFYWYRQILGQKVEFLVSFYNNEISEKSEIFDDQFSVERPDGSNFTLKIRSTKLEDSAMYFCASTRDRVEQYFGPGTRLTVT.

The rearrangement uses TRBV2 and TRBJ1-1; 7 bases agree with TRBD1. With 5 bases clipped from V and 8 bases from J, the junction kept 5 bases outside the gene matches. The germline V gene has CDR1 SNHLY and CDR2 FYNNEI. The CDR3 consists of 12 residues. CDR3 sequence reads: CASSIQQGEAFF. The CDR3 coding sequence is TGTGCCAGCAGTATACAACAGGGGGAAGCTTTCTTT.

The chain carries TRBV5-5 and TRBJ2-5; 8 nucleotides match TRBD2. CDR1 is SGHKS, CDR2 YYEKEE, per germline (reference sequence). This CDR3 spans 14 amino acids. V trimming: 4 bases; J trimming: 2 bases; junction bases outside the gene matches: 4. In DNA form, the CDR3 reads TGTGCCAGCAGCGGTAGCGGGGATCAAGAGACCCAGTACTTC. Encoded protein: CASSGSGDQETQYF.

This clone was counted a few times. The rearrangement uses TRBV7-2 and TRBJ1-1, with D unresolved. The CDR3 is 13 amino acids. The germline V and J ends were trimmed by 2 bases and 8 bases, with 12 bases remaining between them. CDR1 and CDR2 from the germline V gene are SGHTA and FQGNSA. The chain's CDR3 is CASSLMPESEAFF. The CDR3, as DNA: TGTGCCAGCAGCTTAATGCCGGAGTCAGAAGCTTTCTTT.

This chain links TRBV6-1 with TRBJ2-5; a possible D gene is TRBD1 (5 bases). The CDR3 contains 13 residues. The V end lost 6 bases, the J end lost 5 bases, and 13 bases lay between the germline ends. Germline CDR1 and CDR2: MNHNS and SASEGT. CDR3 amino acids: CASRFRVAETQYF. In nucleotides, the CDR3 is TGTGCCAGCAGGTTCAGGGTGGCGGAGACCCAGTACTTC.

This chain links TRBV4-1 with TRBJ1-2; D remains unclear. This CDR3 spans 12 amino acids. Per the germline V gene, CDR1 is MGHRA and CDR2 is YSYEKL. V lost 0 bases, J lost 8 bases, and 7 bases lay in between. This CDR3 is CASSQETFGYTF. As DNA, the CDR3 is TGCGCCAGCAGCCAAGAGACCTTCGGCTACACCTTC.

This sequence joins TRBV9 and TRBJ1-1; D is unclear. V lost 3 bases and J lost 0, with 9 bases in between. The CDR3 is 14 residues long. Per germline, CDR1 SGDLS and CDR2 YYNGEE. The chain's CDR3 is CASSAQVMNTEAFF. CDR3 in DNA: TGTGCCAGCAGCGCCCAGGTGATGAACACTGAAGCTTTCTTT. Supplemented by reference TRBV9 and TRBJ1-1, the full variable domain reads DSGVTQTPKHLITATGQRVTLRCSPRSGDLSVYWYQQSLDQGLQFLIQYYNGEERAKGNILERFSAQQFPDLHSELNLSSLELGDSALYFCASSAQVMNTEAFFGQGTRLTVV.

This chain connects TRBV21-1 to TRBJ1-1; whether TRBD1, the table's D call, matches the DNA was not checked. TRBV21-1 is a documented pseudogene. The CDR3 has 17 amino acids. The CDR3 here is CASSTRGPGGMNTEAFF. CDR3 sequence (DNA): TGTGCCAGCAGCACAAGAGGGCCAGGGGGGATGAACACTGAAGCTTTCTTT.